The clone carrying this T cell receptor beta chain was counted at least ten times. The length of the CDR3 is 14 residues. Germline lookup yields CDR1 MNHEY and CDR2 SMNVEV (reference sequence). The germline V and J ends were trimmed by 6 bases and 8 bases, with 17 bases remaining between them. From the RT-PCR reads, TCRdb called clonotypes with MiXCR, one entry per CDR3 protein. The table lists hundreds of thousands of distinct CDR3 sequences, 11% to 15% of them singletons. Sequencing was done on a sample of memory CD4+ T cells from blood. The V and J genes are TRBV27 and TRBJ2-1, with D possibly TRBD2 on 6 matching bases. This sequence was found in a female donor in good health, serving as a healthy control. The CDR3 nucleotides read TGTGCCAGCAGGCGGGACCCCCAAGGGGATGAGCAGTTCTTC. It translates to CASRRDPQGDEQFF.